The source of this T cell receptor (beta chain) is a study of blood T cell repertoires in COVID-19. Per the study methods: How many nucleated cells were present was estimated from reference gene primer amplification. Assay used: immunoSEQ multiplex PCR; TCRdb lists only in-frame clones, some missing. The DNA gave D and trimming, while V, J and clone size come from that table. The repertoire holds about 140,000 clones, with roughly 73% as singletons. V lost 2 bases to trimming and J lost 0 bases; unmatched junction nucleotides: 3. In germline, CDR1 is LGHNA, CDR2 YNFKEQ. The CDR3 covers 16 residues. The sample taken for sequencing was peripheral blood. The TCR sequence derives from a woman aged 45 to 65 with active or convalescent COVID-19. This sequence joins TRBV4-2 and TRBJ2-2; TRBD2 matches 7 bases. The CDR3: CASSQPTSANTGELFF. The CDR3 region has the DNA TGTGCCAGCAGCCAACCCACTAGCGCGAACACCGGGGAGCTGTTTTTT.